The rows below give T cell receptor beta chains drawn from one sample of a study of cytotoxic CD8 clonotypes in ibrutinib-treated CLL. Sequencing used immunoSEQ multiplex PCR; TCRdb keeps in-frame clones, though not all of them. The data show tens of thousands of clones, 53% seen once. The material was PBMCs, obtained after 12 months of ibrutinib treatment. These receptors were obtained from a human donor with chronic lymphocytic leukemia. The CDR3 runs from the conserved cysteine through the conserved F or W. Fields, in order: D gene, V gene, clone size, J gene, CDR3 protein, CDR3 DNA. D genes are given only for firm matches. Part of the rows lack a size; the others show once, few, many or a class for expanded clones.

NA	TRBV5-6	NA	TRBJ1-2	CASSLGPASYTF	TGTGCCAGCAGCTTAGGCCCGGCCAGCTACACCTTC
TRBD1	TRBV6-6	NA	TRBJ1-1	CASSYITGDATEAFF	TGTGCCAGCAGTTACATCACAGGGGATGCCACTGAAGCTTTCTTT
TRBD1	TRBV5-6	NA	TRBJ2-3	CASSLTGGVSTDTQYF	TGTGCCAGCAGCTTAACAGGGGGTGTTAGCACAGATACGCAGTATTTT
NA	TRBV28	few	TRBJ1-3	CASIRGTFSGNTIYF	TGTGCCAGCATCCGTGGGACTTTCTCTGGAAACACCATATATTTT
NA	TRBV18	few	TRBJ1-1	CASSPGSGDTEAFF	TGTGCCAGCTCTCCAGGGTCGGGGGACACTGAAGCTTTCTTT
TRBD1	TRBV2	NA	TRBJ1-1	CASSVGQGRNTEAFF	TGTGCCAGCAGTGTCGGACAGGGCAGAAACACTGAAGCTTTCTTT
NA	TRBV5-1	few	TRBJ1-6	CASRGKVNSPLHF	TGCGCCAGCAGAGGAAAGGTAAATTCACCCCTCCACTTT
NA	TRBV2	NA	TRBJ2-7	CASSGEFYEQYF	TGTGCCAGCAGCGGGGAGTTCTACGAGCAGTACTTC
TRBD1	TRBV5-1	NA	TRBJ2-3	CASSFRQGPTDTQYF	TGCGCCAGCAGCTTCCGACAGGGCCCCACAGATACGCAGTATTTT
TRBD1	TRBV30	NA	TRBJ1-1	CAWSGQANTEAFF	TGTGCCTGGAGCGGACAGGCTAACACTGAAGCTTTCTTT
TRBD2	TRBV13	NA	TRBJ2-2	CASSFLAGAATGELFF	TGTGCCAGCAGCTTTCTAGCGGGAGCGGCCACCGGGGAGCTGTTTTTT
NA	TRBV30	few	TRBJ2-5	CAWSRGLQETQYF	TGTGCCTGGAGCCGGGGACTTCAAGAGACCCAGTACTTC
NA	TRBV21-1	NA	TRBJ2-5	CASSKVFTIGAETQYF	TGTGCCAGCAGCAAAGTTTTCACGATAGGCGCGGAGACCCAGTACTTC
TRBD2	TRBV7-7	few	TRBJ2-1	CASSLGGLASSEQFF	TGTGCTAGCAGCTTAGGGGGACTAGCGTCATCTGAGCAGTTCTTC
NA	TRBV2	NA	TRBJ2-3	CASSGGTVTDTQYF	TGTGCCAGCAGCGGCGGGACTGTCACAGATACGCAGTATTTT
NA	TRBV18	NA	TRBJ1-4	CARAPSPFF	TGTGCCAGGGCACCGTCTCCTTTTTTT
NA	TRBV5-1	NA	TRBJ2-3	CASSPAGSASTDTQYF	TGCGCCAGCAGCCCCGCAGGGTCAGCAAGCACAGATACGCAGTATTTT
NA	TRBV28	NA	TRBJ2-5	CASGSPTRWEETQYF	TGTGCCAGCGGTTCCCCGACCAGGTGGGAGGAGACCCAGTACTTC
TRBD1	TRBV9	NA	TRBJ1-1	CASSTRQGLNTEAFF	TGTGCCAGCAGCACCCGACAGGGGCTGAACACTGAAGCTTTCTTT
NA	TRBV28	once	TRBJ1-2	CASSPGEFYGYTF	TGTGCCAGCAGCCCTGGGGAATTTTATGGCTACACCTTC
NA	TRBV4-1	NA	TRBJ1-6	CASSQGATYNSPLHF	TGCGCCAGCAGCCAAGGGGCAACGTATAATTCACCCCTCCACTTT
NA	TRBV18	NA	TRBJ2-7	CASSPGGYEQYF	TGTGCCAGCTCACCTGGAGGCTACGAGCAGTACTTC
NA	TRBV19	NA	TRBJ2-2	CASSIWTARTGELFF	TGTGCCAGTAGTATATGGACAGCCCGAACCGGGGAGCTGTTTTTT
NA	TRBV27	NA	TRBJ1-2	CASSPNLGANYGYTF	TGTGCCAGCAGCCCCAACCTGGGCGCCAACTATGGCTACACCTTC
NA	TRBV5-8	NA	TRBJ2-2	CASSPVDGGRTGELFF	TGTGCCAGCAGCCCGGTGGACGGGGGAAGAACCGGGGAGCTGTTTTTT
NA	TRBV2	NA	TRBJ2-5	CASSRDSFQETQYF	TGTGCCAGCAGTCGTGACAGCTTCCAAGAGACCCAGTACTTC
NA	TRBV28	NA	TRBJ1-4	CASMYKEKLFF	TGTGCCAGCATGTATAAAGAAAAACTGTTTTTT
NA	TRBV11-1	NA	TRBJ2-3	CASSLGTDTQYF	TGTGCCAGCAGCTTAGGCACAGATACGCAGTATTTT
TRBD1	TRBV29-1	NA	TRBJ2-7	CSVNPGQSYEQYF	TGCAGCGTCAATCCGGGACAGTCCTACGAGCAGTACTTC
TRBD1	TRBV11-2	once	TRBJ1-2	CASSHGQGVPGYTF	TGTGCCAGCAGCCATGGACAGGGAGTCCCTGGCTACACCTTC
NA	TRBV7-3	NA	TRBJ2-3	CASSLMKSSDTQYF	TGTGCCAGCAGCTTAATGAAATCTTCAGATACGCAGTATTTT
NA	TRBV5-1	NA	TRBJ2-1	CASSVQRTNNEQFF	TGCGCCAGCAGCGTGCAGAGAACCAACAATGAGCAGTTCTTC
NA	TRBV9	NA	TRBJ2-3	CASSAGGGPDTQYF	TGTGCCAGCAGCGCGGGGGGCGGTCCAGATACGCAGTATTTT
NA	TRBV5-1	NA	TRBJ1-5	CASSLDGVSNQPQHF	TGCGCCAGCAGCTTGGATGGCGTAAGCAATCAGCCCCAGCATTTT
NA	TRBV27	NA	TRBJ2-1	CASSLYPGYNEQFF	TGTGCCAGCAGTTTATATCCGGGCTACAATGAGCAGTTCTTC
NA	TRBV5-5	NA	TRBJ1-1	CASSPLLKGGGEAFF	TGTGCCAGCAGCCCCTTACTAAAGGGCGGAGGTGAAGCTTTCTTT
NA	TRBV6-6	NA	TRBJ2-1	CASRTGTQVYNEQFF	TGTGCCAGCAGAACCGGGACACAAGTCTACAATGAGCAGTTCTTC
NA	TRBV5-6	NA	TRBJ1-1	CASSWGDLTEAFF	TGTGCCAGCAGCTGGGGGGATCTCACTGAAGCTTTCTTT
NA	TRBV7-2	NA	TRBJ1-1	CASSLVAGLTEAFF	TGTGCCAGCAGCTTAGTGGCAGGACTCACTGAAGCTTTCTTT
NA	TRBV1	NA	TRBJ2-3	CTSTKRSSGRPDTQYF	TGCACCAGCACTAAAAGGTCTAGCGGGAGGCCTGATACGCAGTATTTT
NA	TRBV9	NA	TRBJ1-2	CASSVPRLGGVYTF	TGTGCCAGCAGCGTACCGCGGTTAGGGGGGGTCTACACCTTC
TRBD2	TRBV10-2	NA	TRBJ2-3	CASKVGGSIADTQYF	TGCGCCAGCAAAGTCGGCGGGAGTATCGCAGATACGCAGTATTTT
NA	TRBV19	NA	TRBJ1-1	CASSTYSTAAFF	TGTGCCAGTAGTACCTACAGTACCGCAGCTTTCTTT
NA	TRBV6-1	many	TRBJ2-7	CATRPWEQYF	TGTGCCACCCGCCCTTGGGAGCAGTACTTC
TRBD1	TRBV19	NA	TRBJ2-5	CASSPRTGETQYF	TGTGCCAGTAGTCCCCGGACAGGGGAGACCCAGTACTTC
NA	TRBV5-6	NA	TRBJ2-7	CASSPKGRLYEQYF	TGTGCCAGCAGCCCAAAGGGACGGCTCTACGAGCAGTACTTC
NA	TRBV15	few	TRBJ2-1	CATSRTDYNYNEQFF	TGTGCCACCAGCAGAACTGACTACAACTACAATGAGCAGTTCTTC
NA	TRBV11-2	NA	TRBJ1-3	CASSKGRVPAGNTIYF	TGTGCCAGCAGCAAGGGGAGGGTACCCGCTGGAAACACCATATATTTT
TRBD2	TRBV9	NA	TRBJ2-7	CASSVGRAGPLYEQYF	TGTGCCAGCAGCGTAGGGAGAGCGGGACCACTCTACGAGCAGTACTTC
TRBD1	TRBV19	few	TRBJ1-2	CASSRGQGAGGYTF	TGTGCCAGTAGTAGGGGACAGGGCGCAGGCGGCTACACCTTC
NA	TRBV18	NA	TRBJ1-1	CASSPGQMNTEAFF	TGTGCCAGCTCACCTGGACAGATGAACACTGAAGCTTTCTTT
TRBD2	TRBV2	NA	TRBJ2-1	CASRNKRLADEQFF	TGTGCCAGCAGAAATAAGAGACTAGCCGATGAGCAGTTCTTC
NA	TRBV30	many	TRBJ2-1	CAWIGPYNEQFF	TGTGCCTGGATTGGACCCTACAATGAGCAGTTCTTC
NA	TRBV19	NA	TRBJ1-5	CASSIGDVSNQPQHF	TGTGCCAGTAGTATAGGAGACGTTAGCAATCAGCCCCAGCATTTT